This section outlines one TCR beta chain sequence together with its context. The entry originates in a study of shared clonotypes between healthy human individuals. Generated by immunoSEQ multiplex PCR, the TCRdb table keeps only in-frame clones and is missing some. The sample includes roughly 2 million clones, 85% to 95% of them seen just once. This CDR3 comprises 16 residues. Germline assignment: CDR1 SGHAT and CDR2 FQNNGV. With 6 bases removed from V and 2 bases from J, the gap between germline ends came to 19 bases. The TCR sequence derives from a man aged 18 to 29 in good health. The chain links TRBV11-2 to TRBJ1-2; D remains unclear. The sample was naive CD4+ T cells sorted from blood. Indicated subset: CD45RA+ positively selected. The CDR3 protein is CASSRSGWENNYGYTF. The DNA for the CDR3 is TGTGCCAGCAGTCGTTCGGGCTGGGAAAACAACTATGGCTACACCTTC.